These 8 T cell receptor beta chains originate from one sample sequenced in a study of vaccination and CD4 T cells after COVID-19. As to treatment: roughly 10-day PBMC culture with coronavirus spike peptide pools or control peptides (ViraFEST assay). Sequenced with the Oncomine TCR Beta short-read assay was DNA taken from cultured CD4+ T cells. TCRdb redid the calling of the PCR reads with MiXCR, one entry per CDR3 protein. The sample contains 14,000 or so distinct CDR3 sequences, over 65% of which appear only once. Their antigen targets remain unknown. The material sequenced was CD4+ T cells from blood, cultured in vitro. These receptors were obtained from a human donor who had recovered from COVID-19.

The chain links TRBV7-8 to TRBJ2-5; tentatively, D is TRBD2 (6 bases). The V end was cut by 1 base, the J end by 5 bases, with 11 bases between. Germline V CDR1 and CDR2: SGHVS, FQNEAQ. The CDR3 has 14 residues. The CDR3 spells CASSLGAGPETQYF. The CDR3 coding sequence is TGTGCCAGCAGCTTAGGTGCGGGGCCGGAGACCCAGTACTTC.

In DNA form, the CDR3 reads TGTGCCAGCAGCAAACCGGGTGGTAGCGGGAGGCTAGAGACCCAGTACTTC. Translation: CASSKPGGSGRLETQYF. V usage is TRBV7-2 and J usage is TRBJ2-5; 10 bases line up with TRBD2. J was trimmed by 4 bases and V by 5 bases; bases with no gene match: 13. CDR3 size: 17 residues. Germline V CDR1 and CDR2: SGHTA, FQGNSA. The full variable domain, in which reference TRBV7-2 and TRBJ2-5 provide the parts outside the CDR3, is GAGVSQSPSNKVTEKGKDVELRCDPISGHTALYWYRQSLGQGLEFLIYFQGNSAPDKSGLPSDRFSAERTGGSVSTLTIQRTQQEDSAVYLCASSKPGGSGRLETQYFGPGTRLLVL.

The rearrangement uses TRBV16 and TRBJ1-1, with D possibly being TRBD1 (5 bases). This CDR3 is built from 13 residues. Per germline, CDR1 KGHSY and CDR2 FQNENV. Trimming shortened V by 2 bases and J by 11 bases, and 15 bases separated the two germline ends. The CDR3 here is CASSQGAGMLAFF. The CDR3 DNA is TGTGCCAGCAGCCAAGGGGCAGGGATGTTGGCTTTCTTT.

The V gene is TRBV20-1, the J gene TRBJ2-1; tentative D call: TRBD2 (5 bases). The ends were cut back, 2 bases at V and 2 bases at J, with 10 bases in the middle. This CDR3 has 14 residues. From germline, CDR1 is DFQATT and CDR2 SNEGSKA (reference sequence). The CDR3 loop is CSARTGKAYNEQFF. The DNA for the CDR3 is TGCAGTGCTAGAACCGGGAAGGCCTACAATGAGCAGTTCTTC.

The chain has TRBV20-1 and TRBJ2-7; 7 positions agree with TRBD1. Unmatched junction bases numbered 7, after V lost 5 bases and J lost 3 bases. CDR1 and CDR2 from the germline V gene are DFQATT and SNEGSKA (reference sequence). The CDR3 covers 13 residues. In nucleotides, the CDR3 is TGCAGTGCTCTGACAGGGTTAGGCTACGAGCAGTACTTC. It yields the protein CSALTGLGYEQYF.

This clonotype was seen a few times. The rearrangement links TRBV27 to TRBJ1-6; a weak D match, TRBD1 (6 bases). The germline V gene has CDR1 MNHEY and CDR2 SMNVEV (reference sequence). The CDR3 loop spans 14 amino acids. V was pared by 4 bases and J by 6 bases, with 10 bases between. CDR3 loop: CASSSGRGNSPLHF. CDR3 in DNA: TGTGCCAGCAGTTCTGGCAGGGGTAATTCACCCCTCCACTTT.

The J gene is TRBJ2-5, the V gene TRBV7-9, with 14 bases aligning to TRBD2. V was pared by 2 bases and J by 3 bases, with 8 bases of the junction left unmatched. Germline V gives CDR1 SEHNR, CDR2 FQNEAQ (reference sequence). The CDR3 has 18 amino acids. The chain's CDR3 is CASSLWGLAGEREETQYF. The CDR3 DNA sequence: TGTGCCAGCAGCTTATGGGGACTAGCGGGAGAGAGAGAAGAGACCCAGTACTTC.

This rearrangement joins TRBV20-1 to TRBJ1-2; D is possibly TRBD1 (6 bases). CDR3 length equals 13 residues. The V gene lost 5 bases and the J gene lost 4 bases, with 14 bases spanning the gap. Germline V gives CDR1 DFQATT, CDR2 SNEGSKA (reference sequence). The CDR3 DNA reads as TGCAGTGCTCCGGACAGATCTGGCTATGGCTACACCTTC. Amino acids: CSAPDRSGYGYTF.